The 30 T cell receptor beta chains in this list originate from one sample, sequenced in a study of PD-1 blockade in classical Hodgkin lymphoma. Data came from immunoSEQ multiplex PCR; TCRdb stores just in-frame clones and leaves some out. This repertoire shows around 20,000 clones, roughly 89% found once; its top ten account for approximately 14%. Relapses following autologous stem cell transplantation were seen in all patients, with brentuximab vedotin exposure varying. Specimen: peripheral blood mononuclear cells (PBMCs), collected before the second cycle of nivolumab. The receptor source for this set is a human donor with classical Hodgkin lymphoma.

The V and J genes are TRBV7-2 and TRBJ2-2, with D hard to call. There are 14 residues in the CDR3. V was pared by 1 base and J by 4 bases, with 7 bases between. CDR1 and CDR2 from the germline V gene are SGHTA and FQGNSA. CDR3 sequence: CASSLEGGTGELFF. CDR3 nucleotides: TGTGCCAGCAGCTTAGAGGGCGGCACCGGGGAGCTGTTTTTT.

V and J are TRBV11-2 and TRBJ2-4, with TRBD1 matching over 7 bases. CDR3 length equals 15 residues. Losses at the gene ends were 1 base for V and 4 bases for J; bases not matched to a gene: 4. Germline lookup yields CDR1 SGHAT and CDR2 FQNNGV. The CDR3 loop is CASSLGQGNKNIQYF. The CDR3 coding sequence is TGTGCCAGCAGCTTAGGACAGGGAAATAAAAACATTCAGTACTTC.

The V call is TRBV19, the J call TRBJ1-4, with a possible D match to TRBD1 (6 bases). The germline gives CDR1 LNHDA, CDR2 SQIVND (reference sequence). With 6 bases removed from V and 6 bases from J, the gap between germline ends came to 14 bases. This CDR3 region has 14 residues. DNA of the CDR3: TGTGCCAGTAGCATGAGGGGGTCTTATGAAAAACTGTTTTTT. This encodes CASSMRGSYEKLFF.

This sequence joins TRBV7-8 and TRBJ1-6, with 7 bases identical to TRBD1. CDR1 is SGHVS and CDR2 is FQNEAQ in the germline V gene. The V and J ends lost 5 bases and 7 bases, in that order; junction bases with no gene match: 8. This CDR3 region has 15 residues. DNA of the CDR3: TGTGCCAGCAGCCCCCCGGGGACAGAGAATTCACCCCTCCACTTT. Amino acids: CASSPPGTENSPLHF. The variable domain in full, completed from reference TRBV7-8 and TRBJ1-6, reads GAGVSQSPRYKVAKRGQDVALRCDPISGHVSLFWYQQALGQGPEFLTYFQNEAQLDKSGLPSDRFFAERPEGSVSTLKIQRTQQEDSAVYLCASSPPGTENSPLHFGNGTRLTVT.

The chain links TRBV7-3 to TRBJ2-1, with a tentative D call TRBD2 (5 bases). Germline V gene lookup returns CDR1 SGHTA and CDR2 FQGTGA. The V end was cut by 5 bases, the J end by 10 bases, with 12 bases between. The CDR3 runs 12 residues. In DNA, the CDR3 is TGTGCCAGCAGCGGCAGCCCTAGCGAGCAGTTCTTC. It yields the protein CASSGSPSEQFF.

In its sample, this clone was seen a few times. The chain couples TRBV5-1 to TRBJ1-3; 8 bases are a match to TRBD1. Germline V gene lookup returns CDR1 SGHRS and CDR2 YFSETQ. The V gene end was trimmed by 4 bases and the J gene end by 0 bases; junction bases not matched to a gene: 3. The length of the CDR3 is 15 residues. CDR3 sequence (DNA): TGCGCCAGCAGCCTACAGGGGGACTCTGGAAACACCATATATTTT. Translating gives CASSLQGDSGNTIYF.

This clone was seen only a few times. The V gene is TRBV10-1, the J gene TRBJ2-2; 7 bases map to TRBD2. Germline-derived CDR1 and CDR2 are WNHNN and SYGVQD (reference sequence). V shed 3 bases and J 5 bases; nucleotides not matched to a gene: 3. The CDR3 runs to 14 residues. The CDR3 sequence: CASSDPGGTGELFF. The CDR3 DNA reads TGCGCCAGCAGTGACCCGGGGGGTACCGGGGAGCTGTTTTTT.

About this clone: Distinct nucleotide sequences in the sample also encode this CDR3. The chain joins TRBV27 to TRBJ2-3, with a possible D match to TRBD1 (6 bases). Germline V lookup: CDR1 MNHEY, CDR2 SMNVEV (reference sequence). Trimming shortened V by 5 bases and J by 0 bases, and 12 bases separated the two germline ends. CDR3 length equals 15 residues. The CDR3 sequence: CASSLRGQSTDTQYF. The DNA for the CDR3 is TGTGCCAGCAGTCTCCGGGGACAAAGCACAGATACGCAGTATTTT.

The V call is TRBV7-2, the J call TRBJ2-3; no reliable D call. The V gene's germline CDR1 is SGHTA and CDR2 FQGNSA. The CDR3 loop spans 13 amino acids. Trimming took 1 base from V and 4 from J, leaving 6 bases between them. The CDR3 nucleotides are TGTGCCAGCAGCTTAGGGAGCCCAGATACGCAGTATTTT. Residues: CASSLGSPDTQYF. Together with reference TRBV7-2 and TRBJ2-3, the CDR3 gives the full variable domain: GAGVSQSPSNKVTEKGKDVELRCDPISGHTALYWYRQSLGQGLEFLIYFQGNSAPDKSGLPSDRFSAERTGGSVSTLTIQRTQQEDSAVYLCASSLGSPDTQYFGPGTRLTVL.

The J gene is TRBJ1-6, the V gene TRBV7-2; D gene unclear. CDR3 length: 15 residues. Per the germline V gene, CDR1 is SGHTA and CDR2 is FQGNSA. Trimming pared 1 base from V and 3 bases from J, leaving 7 bases between. The CDR3 loop reads CASSLGRNYNSPLHF. CDR3 DNA: TGTGCCAGCAGCTTAGGACGGAACTATAATTCACCCCTCCACTTT.

The V gene is TRBV7-9, the J gene TRBJ1-5, with D unresolved. Trimming left V 5 bases short and J 3 bases short, with 5 bases between. CDR3 length: 12 amino acids. Germline V gives CDR1 SEHNR, CDR2 FQNEAQ (reference sequence). The CDR3 loop reads CASSPNNQPQHF. The CDR3, as DNA: TGTGCCAGCAGCCCCAACAATCAGCCCCAGCATTTT.

The V gene is TRBV6-1, the J gene TRBJ2-1; 12 nucleotides match TRBD2. The CDR3 spans 15 residues. V trimming: 4 bases; J trimming: 4 bases; junction bases outside the gene matches: 2. Germline CDR1 MNHNS, CDR2 SASEGT. The CDR3 nucleotides read TGTGCCAGCAGTGCCGGGACTAGCGGGTACAATGAGCAGTTCTTC. Translated: CASSAGTSGYNEQFF.

This chain connects TRBV6-6 to TRBJ1-1; TRBD1 might be the D (5 bases). This CDR3 comprises 13 residues. The V end was cut by 10 bases, the J end by 4 bases, with 16 bases between. Germline V gene data show CDR1 as MNHNY and CDR2 as SVGAGI (reference sequence). The CDR3 DNA is TGTGCCACCGCGAGGGAGGGACCCACTGAAGCTTTCTTT. It translates to CATAREGPTEAFF.

This chain joins TRBV7-8 and TRBJ1-2; D is uncertain. There are 13 residues in the CDR3. The V end was cut by 0 bases, the J end by 5 bases, with 7 bases between. In germline, CDR1 is SGHVS, CDR2 FQNEAQ. CDR3 region: CASSLARRYGYTF. CDR3 nucleotide sequence: TGTGCCAGCAGCTTAGCCAGAAGGTATGGCTACACCTTC.

This sequence joins TRBV5-1 and TRBJ2-5; no clear D gene. CDR1 is SGHRS, CDR2 YFSETQ, per germline. This CDR3 contains 13 residues. Trimming left V 5 bases short and J 2 bases short, with 10 bases between. This chain's CDR3 is CASSGTVQETQYF. Here the CDR3 DNA reads TGCGCCAGCAGTGGAACAGTTCAAGAGACCCAGTACTTC.

The J gene is TRBJ1-1, the V gene TRBV27, with 8 bases identical to TRBD1. The CDR3 consists of 15 residues. With 5 bases clipped from V and 3 bases from J, the junction kept 8 bases outside the gene matches. The germline V gene encodes CDR1 MNHEY and CDR2 SMNVEV (reference sequence). This CDR3 reads CASSTRDRLYTEAFF. In nucleotides, the CDR3 is TGTGCCAGCAGTACCCGGGACAGGCTATACACTGAAGCTTTCTTT.

V usage is TRBV4-1 and J usage is TRBJ1-3; 7 nucleotides match TRBD1. Per germline, CDR1 MGHRA and CDR2 YSYEKL. The CDR3 totals 15 residues. With V trimmed by 0 bases and J by 3 bases, 2 bases remained unmatched. The CDR3 sequence: CASSQEAGGGNTIYF. The CDR3 nucleotides are TGCGCCAGCAGCCAAGAGGCAGGGGGTGGAAACACCATATATTTT.

CDR3 sequence: CASSLGQGGEKLFF. The CDR3 DNA reads TGTGCCAGCAGCTTAGGCCAGGGTGGTGAAAAACTGTTTTTT. The J gene is TRBJ1-4, the V gene TRBV7-9, with D possibly matching TRBD1 (5 bases). With 1 base removed from V and 7 bases from J, the gap between germline ends came to 10 bases. Germline V CDR1 and CDR2: SEHNR, FQNEAQ (reference sequence). CDR3 length: 14 residues.

The chain uses TRBV5-6 and TRBJ1-2; TRBD1 aligns across 9 bases. Germline CDR1 SGHDT, CDR2 YYEEEE. After removal of 0 bases from V and 0 bases from J, the junction contained 6 bases not matched to a gene. CDR3 length: 17 amino acids. CDR3 in amino acids: CASSLGVGQGANYGYTF. CDR3 sequence (DNA): TGTGCCAGCAGCTTGGGCGTGGGACAGGGAGCTAACTATGGCTACACCTTC.

The chain recombines TRBV5-1 with TRBJ2-3; weak D call: TRBD1 (6 bases). Germline V gene lookup returns CDR1 SGHRS and CDR2 YFSETQ. The germline V and J ends were trimmed by 4 bases and 2 bases, with 17 bases remaining between them. The CDR3 runs to 16 residues. The CDR3 sequence: CASSRPTGIATDTQYF. In nucleotides, the CDR3 is TGCGCCAGCAGCCGTCCGACAGGAATAGCCACAGATACGCAGTATTTT. The entire variable domain, with the rest obtained from reference TRBV5-1 and TRBJ2-3, is as follows: KAGVTQTPRYLIKTRGQQVTLSCSPISGHRSVSWYQQTPGQGLQFLFEYFSETQRNKGNFPGRFSGRQFSNSRSEMNVSTLELGDSALYLCASSRPTGIATDTQYFGPGTRLTVL.

The chain links TRBV5-1 to TRBJ2-1, with D possibly matching TRBD1 (5 bases). Trimming left V 1 base short and J 8 bases short, with 10 bases between. This CDR3 has 13 residues. The germline CDR1 and CDR2 sequences are SGHRS and YFSETQ. CDR3 sequence reads: CASSLIGAYEQFF. The CDR3 coding sequence is TGCGCCAGCAGCTTGATTGGGGCCTATGAGCAGTTCTTC.

The chain carries TRBV5-1 and TRBJ1-5, with unresolved D. Trimming pared 0 bases from V and 1 base from J, leaving 5 bases between. CDR3 length: 14 amino acids. Germline V lookup: CDR1 SGHRS, CDR2 YFSETQ. Here the CDR3 reads CASSLEPSNQPQHF. The CDR3 DNA follows: TGCGCCAGCAGCTTGGAGCCGAGCAATCAGCCCCAGCATTTT.

The chain employs TRBV6-1 and TRBJ1-2; D is unresolved. The CDR3 is 9 residues long. The V and J ends lost 1 base and 14 bases respectively, with 5 bases between them. CDR1 and CDR2 from the germline V gene are MNHNS and SASEGT. CDR3 sequence (DNA): TGTGCCAGCAGTGAAGTTCGGACCTTC. This sequence encodes CASSEVRTF.

This chain uses TRBV7-6 with TRBJ2-2; TRBD2 agrees at 9 bases. The V segment lost 6 bases and the J segment 2 bases; nucleotides outside the gene matches: 7. The CDR3 loop spans 16 amino acids. Germline-derived CDR1 and CDR2 are SGHVS and FNYEAQ. The CDR3 sequence: CASSPQRGVNTGELFF. CDR3 nucleotide sequence: TGTGCCAGCAGTCCCCAGCGGGGGGTCAACACCGGGGAGCTGTTTTTT.

The chain employs TRBV5-1 and TRBJ1-4; D ambiguous. Germline V gene sequence: CDR1 SGHRS, CDR2 YFSETQ. The V and J ends lost 4 bases and 13 bases respectively, with 11 bases between them. The CDR3 totals 11 residues. As DNA, the CDR3 is TGCGCCAGCAGCGAAGCAGGACGACTGTTTTTT. Protein: CASSEAGRLFF.

The J gene is TRBJ1-2, the V gene TRBV6-5; D possibly corresponds to TRBD1 (5 bases). Germline values: CDR1 MNHEY, CDR2 SVGAGI. The CDR3 has 11 amino acids. The V gene lost 5 bases and the J gene lost 6 bases, with 7 bases spanning the gap. Written as DNA, the CDR3 is TGTGCCAGCAGTCCAGGGCATGGCTACACCTTC. Translated: CASSPGHGYTF.

The V and J genes are TRBV5-4 and TRBJ2-2; possibly TRBD1 or TRBD2 for D (6 bases each). V was pared by 1 base and J by 3 bases, with 13 bases between. The CDR3 has 16 residues. The V gene's germline CDR1 is SGHNT and CDR2 YYREEE (reference sequence). The CDR3 region has the DNA TGTGCCAGCAGCTTGTCGGGGGCTAGGGACACCGGGGAGCTGTTTTTT. Amino acids: CASSLSGARDTGELFF.

The V and J genes are TRBV19 and TRBJ2-5; D gene uncertain. The CDR3 has 17 residues. V lost 4 bases and J 5 bases, leaving 23 bases between the germline ends. Germline loops: CDR1 LNHDA, CDR2 SQIVND (reference sequence). Written as DNA, the CDR3 is TGTGCCAGTAGTAAGAACGCGGTTGAGACAAGTAGCGAGACCCAGTACTTC. It is translated as CASSKNAVETSSETQYF.

V is TRBV4-3 and J is TRBJ2-5; unclear D gene. The CDR3 covers 15 residues. Trimming removed 4 bases at V and 2 bases at J, with 14 bases between. CDR1 is LGHNA, CDR2 YSLEER, per germline. The CDR3 protein is CASSLSFLGQETQYF. The DNA for the CDR3 is TGCGCCAGCAGCCTGTCTTTTTTAGGGCAAGAGACCCAGTACTTC.

The chain is built from TRBV7-8 and TRBJ2-3; 7 bases are a match to TRBD1. CDR3 size: 14 residues. Germline-derived CDR1 and CDR2 are SGHVS and FQNEAQ. V was clipped by 8 bases and J by 0 bases; unmatched bases: 5. CDR3 loop: CASSTGASTDTQYF. Here the CDR3 DNA reads TGTGCCAGCTCTACAGGGGCTAGCACAGATACGCAGTATTTT.